The 11 T cell receptor beta chains reported below all come from one sample, sequenced in a study of cytomegalovirus exposure and HLA in healthy donors. PCR employed 60 Vbeta and 13 Jbeta primers. Produced via immunoSEQ multiplex PCR; TCRdb's table is partial and in-frame only. Here the sample spans tens of thousands of clones, about 72% being singletons. The specimen was PBMCs. The receptors shown here come from a man in his forties or fifties in good health and CMV-seropositive.

This clone has just one count. V usage is TRBV29-1 and J usage is TRBJ1-2, with D perhaps TRBD1 (5 bases). The CDR3 is 13 residues long. Germline V CDR1 and CDR2: SQVTM, ANQGSEA. Trimming pared 8 bases from V and 6 bases from J, leaving 19 bases between. The CDR3 is CSTAGRDLDGYTF. Written as DNA, the CDR3 is TGCAGCACGGCAGGGAGGGACCTCGATGGCTACACCTTC.

The chain carries TRBV19 and TRBJ2-1; 8 bases match TRBD1. Trimming at V came to 9 bases and at J to 3 bases, leaving 4 bases not matched to a gene. The CDR3 spans 13 residues. Per the germline V gene, CDR1 is LNHDA and CDR2 is SQIVND (reference sequence). The CDR3 here is CASQGAIYNEQFF. CDR3 bases: TGTGCCAGCCAGGGGGCAATCTACAATGAGCAGTTCTTC.

This clone was seen more than once but under ten times. The chain carries TRBV19 and TRBJ1-5; D is ambiguous. There are 14 residues in the CDR3. V lost 3 bases and J lost 0, with 6 bases in between. CDR1 is LNHDA, CDR2 SQIVND, per germline (reference sequence). CDR3 DNA: TGTGCCAGTAGTATTGCTATTAGCAATCAGCCCCAGCATTTT. It yields the protein CASSIAISNQPQHF. The whole variable domain, remainder taken from reference TRBV19 and TRBJ1-5, is DGGITQSPKYLFRKEGQNVTLSCEQNLNHDAMYWYRQDPGQGLRLIYYSQIVNDFQKGDIAEGYSVSREKKESFPLTVTSAQKNPTAFYLCASSIAISNQPQHFGDGTRLSIL.

The chain employs TRBV5-1 and TRBJ2-2; D possibly corresponds to TRBD1 (6 bases). With 6 bases removed from V and 2 bases from J, the gap between germline ends came to 20 bases. The CDR3 has 17 residues. Per the germline V gene, CDR1 is SGHRS and CDR2 is YFSETQ. CDR3 DNA: TGCGCCAGCACCCTATCGACCGGGACACTAAACACCGGGGAGCTGTTTTTT. Its translation: CASTLSTGTLNTGELFF. The full variable domain, in which reference TRBV5-1 and TRBJ2-2 provide the parts outside the CDR3, is KAGVTQTPRYLIKTRGQQVTLSCSPISGHRSVSWYQQTPGQGLQFLFEYFSETQRNKGNFPGRFSGRQFSNSRSEMNVSTLELGDSALYLCASTLSTGTLNTGELFFGEGSRLTVL.

This chain links TRBV27 with TRBJ2-1, with TRBD2 matching 9 bases. Germline V gives CDR1 MNHEY, CDR2 SMNVEV (reference sequence). CDR3 length equals 15 residues. The junction had 2 bases not matched to a gene; V was cut back by 3 bases and J by 2 bases. The CDR3 loop reads CASSFGGGAYNEQFF. As DNA, the CDR3 is TGTGCCAGCAGTTTCGGCGGGGGGGCCTACAATGAGCAGTTCTTC.

The chain has TRBV4-2 and TRBJ2-7; 7 nucleotides align to TRBD2. Germline V CDR1 and CDR2: LGHNA, YNFKEQ. The CDR3 runs to 15 residues. V gave up 0 bases and J gave up 3 bases; unmatched junction bases: 5. CDR3 in amino acids: CASSQERENVYEQYF. CDR3 nucleotides: TGTGCCAGCAGCCAAGAGCGGGAGAACGTCTACGAGCAGTACTTC.

The rearrangement links TRBV4-1 to TRBJ1-4; D gene ambiguous. This CDR3 has 15 amino acids. Looked up from germline, CDR1 is MGHRA and CDR2 is YSYEKL. V dropped 1 base and J dropped 7 bases, with 13 bases sitting between them. CDR3 bases: TGCGCCAGCAGCCAAGCGGGAGGGCCTTTTGAAAAACTGTTTTTT. Protein sequence: CASSQAGGPFEKLFF.

The chain uses TRBV30 and TRBJ2-3, with TRBD1 matching over 11 bases. V was clipped by 7 bases and J by 5 bases; unmatched bases: 17. This CDR3 comprises 17 residues. The germline gives CDR1 GTSNPN, CDR2 SVGIG (reference sequence). CDR3 loop: CAYLILSGTGGIDTQYF. Here the CDR3 DNA reads TGTGCCTACCTAATACTTTCCGGGACAGGGGGAATAGATACGCAGTATTTT.

This clone was counted between two and nine times. The chain carries TRBV10-2 and TRBJ1-5, with a tentative D call TRBD1 (5 bases). CDR1 and CDR2 (germline): WSHSY, SAAADI. V shed 6 bases and J shed 2 bases, with 14 bases lying between them. This CDR3 has 15 residues. The CDR3 DNA follows: TGCGCCAGCAGAGAAGACAGCCTCCGCAATCAGCCCCAGCATTTT. Amino acid sequence: CASREDSLRNQPQHF.

The gene calls are TRBV4-1 and TRBJ2-7, with a possible D match to TRBD2 (6 bases). The CDR3 totals 13 residues. V was clipped by 0 bases and J by 6 bases, with 9 bases between them. Germline V gives CDR1 MGHRA, CDR2 YSYEKL. CDR3 loop: CASSQDGGFEQYF. The CDR3 DNA is TGCGCCAGCAGCCAAGATGGAGGGTTCGAGCAGTACTTC.

The rearrangement joins TRBV2 to TRBJ2-1; 14 bases match TRBD2. This CDR3 comprises 16 residues. V shed 6 bases, J shed 1 base, and the junction held 2 bases outside the gene matches. Germline V gene data show CDR1 as SNHLY and CDR2 as FYNNEI. CDR3 loop: CASRGLAGESYNEQFF. The CDR3 DNA is TGTGCCAGCAGGGGACTAGCGGGAGAATCCTACAATGAGCAGTTCTTC.